This T cell receptor beta chain comes out of a study of T cells in Graves' hyperthyroidism and ophthalmopathy. Germline-derived CDR1 and CDR2 are LNHDA and SQIVND (reference sequence). The V gene lost 5 bases and the J gene lost 9 bases, with 14 bases spanning the gap. The CDR3 has 13 amino acids. Authors of the study amplified TCR beta CDR3 regions from RNA transcripts. The HTBI set primed first-round TCR CDR3 RT-PCR. TCRdb re-analysed the multiplex PCR reads in MiXCR, keeping a single row per CDR3 protein. The sample lists around 390,000 distinct CDR3 sequences; about 15% were seen once. Extraction of PBMCs used about 9.2 ml of fresh peripheral blood. This clonotype was detected a few times.

This TCR derives from a woman in her twenties or thirties with Graves' ophthalmopathy. This chain uses TRBV19 with TRBJ2-1; D unresolved. The sequencing sample was made of blood. CDR3 in amino acids: CASSLHPLAEQFF. The CDR3 bases are TGTGCCAGTAGTTTACACCCCTTAGCTGAGCAGTTCTTC.